One T cell receptor beta chain is described in this entry. The antigen it recognizes is unknown. No base qualities exist here, and no much larger clone lies one base off it. Read against the paper, the sample's treatment or condition label means: oral pan-JAK inhibitor, 5-10 mg twice daily. Lesional scalp punch biopsies and peripheral blood were obtained from alopecia areata patients. PBMCs were isolated by density centrifugation and stained for CD3, CD4 and CD8, and CD4+ and CD8+ T cells were sorted on a FACSAria. The record originates from a study of CD8+ T cells in alopecia areata (dated by TCRdb to between 2017 and 2018). In terms of the full investigation: The treated patients, all with moderate-to-severe alopecia areata, were enrolled in an open-label pilot trial of oral tofacitinib given at 5 to 10 mg twice daily. Scalp tissue and sorted CD4+ and CD8+ peripheral blood T cells from patchy and totalis/universalis alopecia areata patients and from healthy controls were covered by human TCRbeta sequencing. Tofacitinib was administered for 6 to 18 months, and 6 months of follow-up off drug were then conducted to assess delayed response and recurrence. Scalp clonality was compared among normal scalp (n=4), patchy alopecia areata scalp (n=8), and alopecia totalis/universalis scalp (n=8). RNA was obtained with the PAXgene miRNA kit for fixed scalp, the miRNeasy kit for PBMCs, and the RNeasy kit for mouse skin. Amplification of TCRbeta CDR3 regions was done by immunoSEQ multiplex PCR using 35 Vbeta forward primers and 13 Jbeta reverse primers. For the treated patients, the SALT score, which quantifies what percentage of scalp surface area is affected, served as the measure of disease severity. Tofacitinib-treated patients had biopsies at baseline and at 4 and 24 weeks of treatment, with a later scalp biopsy in several patients. The study used high-throughput TCRbeta sequencing to examine T cell clonal expansion in alopecia areata, in both the C3H/HeJ mouse model and human patients.

V sheds 2 bases and J sheds 5 bases, leaving 13 bases between their ends. The CDR3 spans 15 residues, from the cysteine through the phenylalanine. The retained sequence is limited to the CDR3, 45 bases, with the frame set at the first base. The germline V gene sets CDR1 to KGHSH and CDR2 to LQKENI. Receptor amplification or capture employed the immunoSEQ multiplex PCR assay. RNA was extracted from all samples and reverse transcribed into cDNA as template for TCR sequencing. SuperScript III was used for first-strand cDNA synthesis, primed with a 2:1 mix of oligo-dT and random hexamers. A synthetic immune receptor repertoire was used to measure amplification bias, and any remaining bias was corrected computationally. The authors' pipeline ran thus. Raw reads were preprocessed to remove errors, and CDR3 was defined by IMGT conventions from the conserved cysteine to phenylalanine. Clonality was calculated as 1 minus Shannon entropy normalized by log2 of the number of productive unique TCRs. CD4 or CD8 identity of scalp clones was inferred by cross-referencing scalp TCRbeta sequences with sorted blood CD4 and CD8 repertoires. TCRdb holds this immuneACCESS table with in-frame rearrangements only. Some clones are missing; in checked studies, unresolved V genes explain under half, and the rest has no known cause. The V and J calls and the clone size are those of that table, but D and trimming were determined from the DNA. The sample table shows around 190,000 clones, and about three fifths are seen once. The top ten clones comprise about 1.3% of the sample.

What the research found in general, with its limitations: The treated cohort was small, with a single nonresponder, so links between baseline CD8+ expansion and response need larger studies. TCR sequences shared between patients were less clear than in mice, possibly partly because of HLA diversity in the patient population. Unlike mouse skin, which is dominated by gammadelta T cells, normal human skin has resident alphabeta T cells that are also sequenced, and this complicates analysis of the scalp TCR repertoire. During tofacitinib treatment, many expanded lesional clones remained in scalp and blood, and this persistence may partly explain relapse after treatment is stopped. With tofacitinib, both scalp clonality and the number of expanded CD8+ clones among the top 100 scalp clones went down significantly. Compared with normal scalp, lesional scalp, particularly in alopecia totalis/universalis, had higher clonality and more expanded CD8+ clones, which suggests antigenic drive.

The clonotype was recovered from a human donor with alopecia areata. The sample was CD4+ T cells sorted from blood, taken between weeks 49 and 50, from a patient treated with tofacitinib. The receptor chain draws on TRBV18 and TRBJ2-1, and perhaps TRBD2 as D gene, on 7 matching bases. The DNA sequence is as follows: TGTGCCAGCTCACCAAGGGCGGGGGCCCACAATGAGCAGTTCTTC. Protein translation: CASSPRAGAHNEQFF.